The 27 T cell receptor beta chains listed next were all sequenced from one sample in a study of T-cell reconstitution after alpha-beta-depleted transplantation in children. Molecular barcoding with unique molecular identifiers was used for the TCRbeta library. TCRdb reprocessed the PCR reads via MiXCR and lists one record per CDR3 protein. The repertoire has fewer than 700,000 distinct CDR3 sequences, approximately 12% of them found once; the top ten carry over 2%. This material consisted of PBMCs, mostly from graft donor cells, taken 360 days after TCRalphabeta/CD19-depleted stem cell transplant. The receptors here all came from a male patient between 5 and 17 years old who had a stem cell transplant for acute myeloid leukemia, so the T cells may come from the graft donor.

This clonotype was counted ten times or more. The CDR3 loop reads CASSVGPNYEQYF. In DNA, the CDR3 is TGTGCCAGCAGCGTGGGACCAAACTACGAGCAGTACTTC. The chain has TRBV9 and TRBJ2-7; D is perhaps TRBD1 or TRBD2 (5 bases each). Deletions cut 2 bases from V and 3 bases from J, with 9 bases between. The length of the CDR3 is 13 residues. Germline assignment: CDR1 SGDLS and CDR2 YYNGEE.

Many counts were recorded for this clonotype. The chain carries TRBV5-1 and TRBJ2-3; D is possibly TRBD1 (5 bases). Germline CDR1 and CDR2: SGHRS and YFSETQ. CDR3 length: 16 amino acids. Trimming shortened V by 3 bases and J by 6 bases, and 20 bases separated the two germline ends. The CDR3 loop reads CASSWKQGEPRDTQYF. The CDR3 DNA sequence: TGCGCCAGCAGCTGGAAACAAGGGGAACCTCGGGATACGCAGTATTTT.

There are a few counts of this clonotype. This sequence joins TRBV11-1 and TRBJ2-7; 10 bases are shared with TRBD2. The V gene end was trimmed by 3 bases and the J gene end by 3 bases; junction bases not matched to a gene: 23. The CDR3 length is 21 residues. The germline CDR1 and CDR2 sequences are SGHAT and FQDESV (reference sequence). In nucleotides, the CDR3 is TGTGCCAGCAGCTTCTATACGCTCAGGGGGCACACCGGGACTAGCGACTACGAGCAGTACTTC. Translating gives CASSFYTLRGHTGTSDYEQYF.

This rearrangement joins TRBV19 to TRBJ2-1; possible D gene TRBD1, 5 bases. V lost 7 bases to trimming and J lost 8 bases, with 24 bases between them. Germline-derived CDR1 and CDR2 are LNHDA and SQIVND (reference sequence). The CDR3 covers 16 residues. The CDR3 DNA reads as TGTGCCAGTACCAACCCTAAGGGGCGGTACCACGATGAGCAGTTCTTC. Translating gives CASTNPKGRYHDEQFF. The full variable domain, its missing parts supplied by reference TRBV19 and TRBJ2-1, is DGGITQSPKYLFRKEGQNVTLSCEQNLNHDAMYWYRQDPGQGLRLIYYSQIVNDFQKGDIAEGYSVSREKKESFPLTVTSAQKNPTAFYLCASTNPKGRYHDEQFFGPGTRLTVL.

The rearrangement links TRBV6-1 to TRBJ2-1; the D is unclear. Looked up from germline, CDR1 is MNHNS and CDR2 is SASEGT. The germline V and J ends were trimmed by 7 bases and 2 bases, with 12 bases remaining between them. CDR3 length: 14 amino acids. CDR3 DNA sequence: TGTGCCAGCACCTCCACCGGTCCCTACAATGAGCAGTTCTTC. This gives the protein CASTSTGPYNEQFF.

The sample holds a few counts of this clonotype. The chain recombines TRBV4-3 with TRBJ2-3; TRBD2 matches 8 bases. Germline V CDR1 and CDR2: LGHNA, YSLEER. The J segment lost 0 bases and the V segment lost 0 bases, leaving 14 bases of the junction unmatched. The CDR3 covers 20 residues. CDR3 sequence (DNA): TGCGCCAGCAGCCAAGAGGAGTTCGACGGGAGGGTTGGGAGCACAGATACGCAGTATTTT. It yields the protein CASSQEEFDGRVGSTDTQYF.

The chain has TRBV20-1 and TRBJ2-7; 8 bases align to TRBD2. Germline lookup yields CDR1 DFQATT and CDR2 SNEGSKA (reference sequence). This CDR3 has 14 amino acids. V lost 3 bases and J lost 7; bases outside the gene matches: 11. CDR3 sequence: CSARIVVTGGEQYF. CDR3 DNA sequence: TGCAGTGCTAGGATTGTAGTTACGGGGGGGGAGCAGTACTTC.

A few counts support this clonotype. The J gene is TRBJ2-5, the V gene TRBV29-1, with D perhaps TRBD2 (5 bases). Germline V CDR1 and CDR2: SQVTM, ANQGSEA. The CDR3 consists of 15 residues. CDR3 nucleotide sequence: TGCACCATCCTGGGTACCGGACTGCCCAAAGAGACCCAGTACTTC. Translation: CTILGTGLPKETQYF.

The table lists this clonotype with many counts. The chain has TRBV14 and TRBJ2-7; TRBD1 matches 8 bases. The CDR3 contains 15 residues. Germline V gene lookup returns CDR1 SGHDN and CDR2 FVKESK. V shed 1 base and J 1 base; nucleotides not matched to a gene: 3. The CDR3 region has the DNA TGTGCCAGCAGCCAAGTCCGACAGGGGTCCTACGAGCAGTACTTC. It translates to CASSQVRQGSYEQYF.

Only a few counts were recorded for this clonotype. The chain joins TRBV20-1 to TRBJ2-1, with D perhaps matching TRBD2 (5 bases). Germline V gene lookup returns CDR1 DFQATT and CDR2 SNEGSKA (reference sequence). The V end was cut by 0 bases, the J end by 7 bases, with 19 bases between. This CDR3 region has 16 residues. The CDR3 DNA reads TGCAGTGCTAGAGACGGTGTTCCTAGCCATTGGAATGAGCAGTTCTTC. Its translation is CSARDGVPSHWNEQFF.

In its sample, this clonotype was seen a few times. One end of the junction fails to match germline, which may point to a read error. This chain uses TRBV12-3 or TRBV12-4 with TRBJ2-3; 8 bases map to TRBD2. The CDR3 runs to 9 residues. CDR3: CASSFGGDF. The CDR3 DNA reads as TGTGCCAGCAGTTTCGGGGGGGATTTT.

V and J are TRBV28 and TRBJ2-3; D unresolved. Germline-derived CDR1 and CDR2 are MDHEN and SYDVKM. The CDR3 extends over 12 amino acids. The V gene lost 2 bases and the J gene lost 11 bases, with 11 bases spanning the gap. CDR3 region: CASSLPGRQQYF. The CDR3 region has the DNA TGTGCCAGCAGTTTACCCGGGCGCCAGCAGTATTTT.

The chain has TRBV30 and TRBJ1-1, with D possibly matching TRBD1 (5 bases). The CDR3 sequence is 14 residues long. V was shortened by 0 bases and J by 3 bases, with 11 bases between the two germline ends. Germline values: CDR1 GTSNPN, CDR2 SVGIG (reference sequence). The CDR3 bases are TGTGCCTGGAGTGTATGGGGGGTTGACACTGAAGCTTTCTTT. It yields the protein CAWSVWGVDTEAFF.

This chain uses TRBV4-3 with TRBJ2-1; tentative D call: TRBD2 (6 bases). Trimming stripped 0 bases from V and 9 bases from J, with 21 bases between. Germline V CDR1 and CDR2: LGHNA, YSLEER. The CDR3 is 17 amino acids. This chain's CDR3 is CASSQDSGSGDVSEQFF. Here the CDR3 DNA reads TGCGCCAGCAGCCAAGATTCCGGGTCGGGGGACGTGAGTGAGCAGTTCTTC.

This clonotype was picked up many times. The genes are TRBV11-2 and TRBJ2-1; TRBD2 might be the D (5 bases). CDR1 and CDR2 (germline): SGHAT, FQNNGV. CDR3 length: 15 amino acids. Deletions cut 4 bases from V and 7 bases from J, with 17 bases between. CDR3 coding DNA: TGTGCCAGCAGCTGGGGAAGCGGTCCTTCGAATGAGCAGTTCTTC. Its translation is CASSWGSGPSNEQFF.

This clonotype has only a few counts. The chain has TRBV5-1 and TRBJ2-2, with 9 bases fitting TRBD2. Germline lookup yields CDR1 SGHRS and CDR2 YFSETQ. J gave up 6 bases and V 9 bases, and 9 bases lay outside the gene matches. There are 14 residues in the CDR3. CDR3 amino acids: CATNSGSPPGELFF. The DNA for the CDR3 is TGCGCCACTAATAGCGGGAGCCCACCCGGGGAGCTGTTTTTT. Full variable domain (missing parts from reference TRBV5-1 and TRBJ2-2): KAGVTQTPRYLIKTRGQQVTLSCSPISGHRSVSWYQQTPGQGLQFLFEYFSETQRNKGNFPGRFSGRQFSNSRSEMNVSTLELGDSALYLCATNSGSPPGELFFGEGSRLTVL.

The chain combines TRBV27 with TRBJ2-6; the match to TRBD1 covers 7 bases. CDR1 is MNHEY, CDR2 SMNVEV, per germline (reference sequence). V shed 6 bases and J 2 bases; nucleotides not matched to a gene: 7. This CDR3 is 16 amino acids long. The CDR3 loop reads CASSLRQGTGANVLTF. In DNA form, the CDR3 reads TGTGCCAGCAGCCTCCGACAGGGAACTGGGGCCAACGTCCTGACTTTC.

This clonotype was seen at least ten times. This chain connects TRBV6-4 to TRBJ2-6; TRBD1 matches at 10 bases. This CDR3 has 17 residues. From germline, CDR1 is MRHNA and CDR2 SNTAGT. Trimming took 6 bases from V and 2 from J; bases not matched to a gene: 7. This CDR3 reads CASRSRDRGPGANVLTF. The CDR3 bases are TGTGCCAGCAGATCCCGGGACAGGGGACCTGGGGCCAACGTCCTGACTTTC.

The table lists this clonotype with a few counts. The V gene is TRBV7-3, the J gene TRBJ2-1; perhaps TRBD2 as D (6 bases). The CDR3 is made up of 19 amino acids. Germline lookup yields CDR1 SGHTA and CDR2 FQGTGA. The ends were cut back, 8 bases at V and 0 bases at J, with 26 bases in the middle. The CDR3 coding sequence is TGTGCCAGCTCTGACCTTCCGTTACGCGGGGACTCCTCCTACAATGAGCAGTTCTTC. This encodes CASSDLPLRGDSSYNEQFF.

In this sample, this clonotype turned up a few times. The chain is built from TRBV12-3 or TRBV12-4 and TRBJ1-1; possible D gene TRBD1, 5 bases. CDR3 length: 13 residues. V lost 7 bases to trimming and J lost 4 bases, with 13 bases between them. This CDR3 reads CASIVARGTEAFF. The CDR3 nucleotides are TGTGCCAGCATTGTGGCGAGGGGCACTGAAGCTTTCTTT.

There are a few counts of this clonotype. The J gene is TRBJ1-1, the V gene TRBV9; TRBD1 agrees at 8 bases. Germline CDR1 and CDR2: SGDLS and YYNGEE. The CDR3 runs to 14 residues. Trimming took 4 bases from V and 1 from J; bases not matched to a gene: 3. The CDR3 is CASSTTGGNTEAFF. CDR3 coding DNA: TGTGCCAGCAGCACCACAGGGGGGAACACTGAAGCTTTCTTT.

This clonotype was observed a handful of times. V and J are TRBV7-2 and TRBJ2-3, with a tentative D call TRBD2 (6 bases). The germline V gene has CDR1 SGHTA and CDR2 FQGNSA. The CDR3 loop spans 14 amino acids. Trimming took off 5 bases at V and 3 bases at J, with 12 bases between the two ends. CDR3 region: CASSPPSVTDTQYF. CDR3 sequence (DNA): TGTGCCAGCAGCCCCCCTAGCGTGACAGATACGCAGTATTTT.

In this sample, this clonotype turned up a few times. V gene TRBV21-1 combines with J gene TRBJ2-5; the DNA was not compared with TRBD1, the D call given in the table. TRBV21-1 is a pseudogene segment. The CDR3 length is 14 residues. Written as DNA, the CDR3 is TGTGCCAGCAGCAAATTCGGGGCGCAAGAGACCCAGTACTTC. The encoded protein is CASSKFGAQETQYF.

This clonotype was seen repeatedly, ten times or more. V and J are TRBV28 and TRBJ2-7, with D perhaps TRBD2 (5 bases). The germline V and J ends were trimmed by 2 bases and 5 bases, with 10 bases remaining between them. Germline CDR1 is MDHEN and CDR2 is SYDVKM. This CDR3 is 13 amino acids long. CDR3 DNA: TGTGCCAGCAGTTTACCCGGGAAAGACGAGCAGTACTTC. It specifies CASSLPGKDEQYF.

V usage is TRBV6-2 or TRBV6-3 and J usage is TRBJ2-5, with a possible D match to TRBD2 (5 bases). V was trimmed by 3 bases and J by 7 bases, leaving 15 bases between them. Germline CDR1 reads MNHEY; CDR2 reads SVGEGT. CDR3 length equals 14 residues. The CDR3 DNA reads TGTGCCAGCAGTTATCTAACTAGTGCCACGACCCAGTACTTC. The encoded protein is CASSYLTSATTQYF.

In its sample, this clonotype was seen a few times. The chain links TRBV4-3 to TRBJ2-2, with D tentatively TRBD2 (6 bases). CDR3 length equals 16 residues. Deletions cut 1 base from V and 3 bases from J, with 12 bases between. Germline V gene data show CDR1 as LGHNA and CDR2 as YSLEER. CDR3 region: CASSQGERGYTGELFF. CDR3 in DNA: TGCGCCAGCAGCCAAGGGGAACGGGGGTACACCGGGGAGCTGTTTTTT.

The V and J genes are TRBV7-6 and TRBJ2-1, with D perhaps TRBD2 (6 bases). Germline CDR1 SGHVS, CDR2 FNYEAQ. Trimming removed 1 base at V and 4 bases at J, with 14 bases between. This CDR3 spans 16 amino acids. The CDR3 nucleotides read TGTGCCAGCAGCTTAGGGGCCGCGGCGGGGTACAATGAGCAGTTCTTC. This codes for CASSLGAAAGYNEQFF.